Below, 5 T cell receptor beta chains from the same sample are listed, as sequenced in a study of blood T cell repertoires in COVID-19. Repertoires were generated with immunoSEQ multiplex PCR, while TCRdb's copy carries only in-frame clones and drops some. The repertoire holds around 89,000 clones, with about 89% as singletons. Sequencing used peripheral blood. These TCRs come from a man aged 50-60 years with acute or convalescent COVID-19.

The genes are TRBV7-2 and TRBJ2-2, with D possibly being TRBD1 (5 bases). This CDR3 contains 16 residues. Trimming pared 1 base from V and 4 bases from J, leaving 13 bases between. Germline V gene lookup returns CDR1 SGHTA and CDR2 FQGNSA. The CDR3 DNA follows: TGTGCCAGCAGCTTAGTGTGGGGCCAGGGCACCGGGGAGCTGTTTTTT. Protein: CASSLVWGQGTGELFF. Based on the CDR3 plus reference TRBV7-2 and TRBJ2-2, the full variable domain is GAGVSQSPSNKVTEKGKDVELRCDPISGHTALYWYRQSLGQGLEFLIYFQGNSAPDKSGLPSDRFSAERTGGSVSTLTIQRTQQEDSAVYLCASSLVWGQGTGELFFGEGSRLTVL.

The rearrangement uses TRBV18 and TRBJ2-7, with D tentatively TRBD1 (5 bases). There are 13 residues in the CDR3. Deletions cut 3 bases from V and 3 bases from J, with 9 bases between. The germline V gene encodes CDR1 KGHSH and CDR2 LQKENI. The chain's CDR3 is CASSPGQNYEQYF. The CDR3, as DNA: TGTGCCAGCTCACCGGGGCAAAACTACGAGCAGTACTTC. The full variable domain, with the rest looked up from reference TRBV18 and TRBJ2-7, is NAGVMQNPRHLVRRRGQEARLRCSPMKGHSHVYWYRQLPEEGLKFMVYLQKENIIDESGMPKERFSAEFPKEGPSILRIQQVVRGDSAAYFCASSPGQNYEQYFGPGTRLTVT.

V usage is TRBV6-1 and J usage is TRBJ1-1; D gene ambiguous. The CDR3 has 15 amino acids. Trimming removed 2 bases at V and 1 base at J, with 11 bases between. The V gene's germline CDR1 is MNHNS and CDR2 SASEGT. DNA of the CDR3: TGTGCCAGCAGTGAATTAGCGGGTACGAACACTGAAGCTTTCTTT. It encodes CASSELAGTNTEAFF.

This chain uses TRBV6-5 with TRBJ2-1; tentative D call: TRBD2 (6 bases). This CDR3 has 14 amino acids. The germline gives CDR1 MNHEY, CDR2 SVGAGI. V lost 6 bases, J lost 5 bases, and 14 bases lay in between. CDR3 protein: CASRGGPRDNEQFF. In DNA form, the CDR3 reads TGTGCCAGCAGGGGGGGACCCAGAGACAATGAGCAGTTCTTC.

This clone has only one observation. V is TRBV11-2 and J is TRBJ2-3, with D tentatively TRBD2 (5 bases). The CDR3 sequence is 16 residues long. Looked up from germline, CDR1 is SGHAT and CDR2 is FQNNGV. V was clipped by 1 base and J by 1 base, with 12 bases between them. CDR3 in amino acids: CASSLARRTGTDTQYF. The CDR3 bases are TGTGCCAGCAGCTTAGCCCGACGGACTGGCACAGATACGCAGTATTTT.